This is a list of T cell receptor beta chains from one sample in a study of cytomegalovirus exposure and HLA in healthy donors. Sequenced by immunoSEQ multiplex PCR; TCRdb stores in-frame clones only, minus some. The data show approximately 160,000 clones, with 75% to 90% seen just once and 4.5% held by the top ten. The specimen sequenced was PBMCs. The receptors derive from a woman aged 45-60 years in good health and CMV-seropositive. Each CDR3 is given with its conserved first and last residue. The order of the fields is clone size, V gene, CDR3 protein. Clone size is stated in some rows and not others, as once, few, many or a class when expanded.

clone size: NA; V gene: TRBV15; CDR3 protein: CATRATGGEGYTF
clone size: few; V gene: TRBV11-3; CDR3 protein: CASSLGGLNEQFF
clone size: NA; V gene: TRBV11-2; CDR3 protein: CASSLKPGPYEQYF
clone size: NA; V gene: TRBV7-9; CDR3 protein: CASSLSVTNQPQHF
clone size: few; V gene: TRBV2; CDR3 protein: CASSEQNTEAFF
clone size: NA; V gene: TRBV9; CDR3 protein: CASSVDGTGWTEAFF
clone size: NA; V gene: TRBV19; CDR3 protein: CASSRGQGAGGNQPQHF
clone size: few; V gene: TRBV28; CDR3 protein: CASSLTDRGRKRLFF
clone size: NA; V gene: TRBV5-1; CDR3 protein: CASSSHGSWEQYF
clone size: NA; V gene: TRBV5-1; CDR3 protein: CASSLGQGASSPLHF
clone size: NA; V gene: TRBV7-2; CDR3 protein: CASSLAPGQAYGYTF
clone size: NA; V gene: TRBV2; CDR3 protein: CASSAGLALSYNEQFF
clone size: NA; V gene: TRBV19; CDR3 protein: CASSIGTALNEQFF
clone size: NA; V gene: TRBV15; CDR3 protein: CATSRGQGAYEQYF
clone size: NA; V gene: TRBV7-9; CDR3 protein: CASSLVKNTEAFF
clone size: NA; V gene: TRBV10-1; CDR3 protein: CASSDVYTDTQYF
clone size: NA; V gene: TRBV5-1; CDR3 protein: CASSWTGGDVNEQFF
clone size: NA; V gene: TRBV4-1; CDR3 protein: CASSQEGQGIYGNQPQHF
clone size: NA; V gene: TRBV5-6; CDR3 protein: CASSLVAGKMNTEAFF
clone size: NA; V gene: TRBV18; CDR3 protein: CASSPNTRAGTEAFF
clone size: NA; V gene: TRBV18; CDR3 protein: CASSPVGGLNYGYTF
clone size: few; V gene: TRBV6-6; CDR3 protein: CASSRGLAGGSDTQYF
clone size: NA; V gene: TRBV14; CDR3 protein: CASSQVEAFF
clone size: NA; V gene: TRBV11-3; CDR3 protein: CASSQGPLREETQYF
clone size: once; V gene: TRBV7-9; CDR3 protein: CASSRTDPEAFF
clone size: NA; V gene: TRBV5-8; CDR3 protein: CASSFRDRGYEQYF
clone size: NA; V gene: TRBV4-2; CDR3 protein: CASSQDRTGVYNEQFF
clone size: once; V gene: TRBV6-6; CDR3 protein: CASSRSQEIKNIQYF
clone size: NA; V gene: TRBV7-2; CDR3 protein: CASSLGGPGQSNSPLHF